This TCR beta chain emerged from a study of blood T cells in healthy people across ages. The length of the CDR3 is 13 residues. The V gene lost 6 bases and the J gene lost 7 bases, with 15 bases spanning the gap. Overall study results and limits: Estimated diversity, derived from one million T cells, was regarded as an underestimate.

A second PCR of about 6 to 11 cycles used a sample-barcoded 5' primer and a J-beta primer mix. MiXCR, run by TCRdb on the 5' RACE reads, gives a single entry per CDR3 protein. This table has fewer than 900,000 distinct CDR3 sequences, roughly 41% appearing once. This clonotype appeared a single time. As yet, its antigen is unknown. The gene calls are TRBV12-3 or TRBV12-4 and TRBJ1-2; D unresolved. The specimen sequenced was blood. This receptor was obtained from a woman aged 60-70 years in good health. The CDR3 spells CASSFTVTSGYTF. Written as DNA, the CDR3 is TGTGCCAGCAGCTTTACAGTGACGAGTGGCTACACCTTC.